This entry concerns a single T cell receptor (beta chain). Its matching antigen is unknown. These data are taken from a study of spatial heterogeneity in lung cancer. General study results and limits: Circulating ubiquitous expanded tumor TCRs were observed more frequently at resection than at follow-up.

V was clipped by 3 bases and J by 8 bases, with 10 bases between them. The CDR3 runs to 12 residues. TCRdb itself ran the 5' RACE reads through MiXCR, one entry per CDR3 protein. The sample gives around 110,000 distinct CDR3 sequences, less than 15% of which show up once; around a sixth is in the top ten. The time point was: blood at routine non-recurrence follow-up after resection. Unsorted whole RNA samples from tumor, nontumor lung or frozen PBMC were sequenced. This sequence joins TRBV12-3 or TRBV12-4 and TRBJ1-2; tentatively, D is TRBD1 (5 bases). Sample: PBMCs, taken at follow-up. The TCR originated in a male donor with early-stage non-small cell lung cancer. The CDR3 nucleotides are TGTGCCAGCAGTTTCCCCCAGGGAGGCTACACCTTC. This sequence encodes CASSFPQGGYTF.